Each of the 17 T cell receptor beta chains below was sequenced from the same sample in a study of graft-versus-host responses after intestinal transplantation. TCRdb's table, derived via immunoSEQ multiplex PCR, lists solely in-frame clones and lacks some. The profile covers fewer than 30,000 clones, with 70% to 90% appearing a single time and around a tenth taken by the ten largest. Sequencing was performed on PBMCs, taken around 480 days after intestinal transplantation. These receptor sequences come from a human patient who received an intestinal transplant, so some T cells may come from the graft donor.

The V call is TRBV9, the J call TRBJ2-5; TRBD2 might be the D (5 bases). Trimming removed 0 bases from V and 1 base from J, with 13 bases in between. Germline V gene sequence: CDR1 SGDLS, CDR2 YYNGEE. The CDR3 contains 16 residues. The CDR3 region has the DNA TGTGCCAGCAGCGTAGGAGCCGGGATTCTCCAAGAGACCCAGTACTTC. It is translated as CASSVGAGILQETQYF.

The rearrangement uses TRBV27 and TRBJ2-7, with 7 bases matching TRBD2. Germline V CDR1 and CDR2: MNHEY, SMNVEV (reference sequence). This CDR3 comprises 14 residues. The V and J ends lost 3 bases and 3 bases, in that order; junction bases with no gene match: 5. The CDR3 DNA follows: TGTGCCAGCAGTTTTCGGGGGGAGGGCTACGAGCAGTACTTC. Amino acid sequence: CASSFRGEGYEQYF.

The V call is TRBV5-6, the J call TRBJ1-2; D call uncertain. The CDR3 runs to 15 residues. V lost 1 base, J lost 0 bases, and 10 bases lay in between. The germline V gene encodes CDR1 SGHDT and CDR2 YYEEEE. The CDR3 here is CASSLLPNANYGYTF. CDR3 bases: TGTGCCAGCAGCTTGTTACCAAATGCTAACTATGGCTACACCTTC. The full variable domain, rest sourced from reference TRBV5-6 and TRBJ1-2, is DAGVTQSPTHLIKTRGQQVTLRCSPKSGHDTVSWYQQALGQGPQFIFQYYEEEERQRGNFPDRFSGHQFPNYSSELNVNALLLGDSALYLCASSLLPNANYGYTFGSGTRLTVV.

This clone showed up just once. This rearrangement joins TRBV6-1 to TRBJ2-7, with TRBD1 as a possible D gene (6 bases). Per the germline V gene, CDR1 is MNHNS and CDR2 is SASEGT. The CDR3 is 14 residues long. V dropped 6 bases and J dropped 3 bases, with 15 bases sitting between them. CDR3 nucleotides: TGTGCCAGCAGCCCCAGGGGCAGTAACTACGAGCAGTACTTC. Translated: CASSPRGSNYEQYF.

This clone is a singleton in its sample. CDR3 region: CASSLTNTEAFF. The CDR3 region has the DNA TGTGCCAGCAGTTTAACGAACACTGAAGCTTTCTTT. This chain uses TRBV6-6 with TRBJ1-1; no clear D gene. Germline assignment: CDR1 MNHNY and CDR2 SVGAGI (reference sequence). V gave up 4 bases and J gave up 1 base, with 4 bases separating them. This CDR3 spans 12 amino acids.

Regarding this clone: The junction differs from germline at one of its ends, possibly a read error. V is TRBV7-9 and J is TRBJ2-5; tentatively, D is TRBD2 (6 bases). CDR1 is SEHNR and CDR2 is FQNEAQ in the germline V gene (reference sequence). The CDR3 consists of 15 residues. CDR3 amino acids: CASSSGRSYQETLYF. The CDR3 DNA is TGTGCCAGCAGCTCAGGGAGGTCGTACCAAGAGACCCTGTACTTC.

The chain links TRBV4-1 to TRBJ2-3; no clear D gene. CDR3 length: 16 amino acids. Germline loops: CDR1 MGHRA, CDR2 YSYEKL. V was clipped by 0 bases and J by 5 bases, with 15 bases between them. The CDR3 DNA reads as TGCGCCAGCAGCCAAGAGTTCAGGCATGGGGTAGATACGCAGTATTTT. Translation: CASSQEFRHGVDTQYF.

The CDR3 DNA follows: TGTGCCAGCAGCTTAGTACTCAGGGAAAGCGGAAAACTGTTTTTT. Translation: CASSLVLRESGKLFF. The chain couples TRBV11-2 to TRBJ1-4; D possibly corresponds to TRBD1 (5 bases). V was clipped by 1 base and J by 10 bases, with 16 bases between them. Germline-derived CDR1 and CDR2 are SGHAT and FQNNGV. The CDR3 is made up of 15 amino acids.

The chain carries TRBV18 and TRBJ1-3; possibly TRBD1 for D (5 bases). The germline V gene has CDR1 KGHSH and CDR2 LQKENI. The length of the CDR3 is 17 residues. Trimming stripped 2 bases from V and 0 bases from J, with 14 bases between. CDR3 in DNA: TGTGCCAGCTCACCAAACCCCGGGGCGAGCTCTGGAAACACCATATATTTT. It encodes CASSPNPGASSGNTIYF.

CDR3 bases: TGTGCCAGTAGCTGGCAGGGGGGAACTGAAGCTTTCTTT. Its protein is CASSWQGGTEAFF. The chain carries TRBV19 and TRBJ1-1; 7 bases are a match to TRBD1. The germline V gene encodes CDR1 LNHDA and CDR2 SQIVND (reference sequence). V lost 6 bases and J lost 5; bases outside the gene matches: 6. This CDR3 spans 13 amino acids.

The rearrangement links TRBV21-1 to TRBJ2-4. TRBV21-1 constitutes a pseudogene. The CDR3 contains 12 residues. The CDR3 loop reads CASSKTKNIQYF. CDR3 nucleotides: TGTGCCAGCAGCAAAACCAAAAACATTCAGTACTTC.

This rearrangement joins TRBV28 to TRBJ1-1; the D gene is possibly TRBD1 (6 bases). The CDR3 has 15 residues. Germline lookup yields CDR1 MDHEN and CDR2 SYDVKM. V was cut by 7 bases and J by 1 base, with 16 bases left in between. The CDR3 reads CASTGGLRKNTEAFF. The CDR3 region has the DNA TGTGCCAGCACCGGGGGGCTCAGAAAGAACACTGAAGCTTTCTTT. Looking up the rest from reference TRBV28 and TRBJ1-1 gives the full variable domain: DVKVTQSSRYLVKRTGEKVFLECVQDMDHENMFWYRQDPGLGLRLIYFSYDVKMKEKGDIPEGYSVSREKKERFSLILESASTNQTSMYLCASTGGLRKNTEAFFGQGTRLTVV.

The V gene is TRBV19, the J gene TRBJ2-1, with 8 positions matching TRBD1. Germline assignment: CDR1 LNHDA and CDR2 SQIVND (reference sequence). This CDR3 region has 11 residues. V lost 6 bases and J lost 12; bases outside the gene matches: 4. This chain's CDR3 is CASSYDRGQFF. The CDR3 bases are TGTGCCAGTAGCTACGACAGGGGGCAGTTCTTC.

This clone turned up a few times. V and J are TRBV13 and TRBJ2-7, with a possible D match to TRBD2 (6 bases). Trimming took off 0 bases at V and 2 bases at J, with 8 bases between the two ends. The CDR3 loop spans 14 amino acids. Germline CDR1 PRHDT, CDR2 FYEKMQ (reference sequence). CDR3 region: CASSLGGSAYEQYF. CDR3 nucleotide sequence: TGTGCCAGCAGCTTAGGCGGGAGTGCCTACGAGCAGTACTTC.

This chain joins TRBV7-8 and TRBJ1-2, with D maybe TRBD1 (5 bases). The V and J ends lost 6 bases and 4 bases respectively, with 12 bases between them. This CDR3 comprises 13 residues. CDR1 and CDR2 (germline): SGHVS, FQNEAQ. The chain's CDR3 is CASSGTLRYGYTF. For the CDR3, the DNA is TGTGCCAGCAGTGGGACCCTTCGCTATGGCTACACCTTC.

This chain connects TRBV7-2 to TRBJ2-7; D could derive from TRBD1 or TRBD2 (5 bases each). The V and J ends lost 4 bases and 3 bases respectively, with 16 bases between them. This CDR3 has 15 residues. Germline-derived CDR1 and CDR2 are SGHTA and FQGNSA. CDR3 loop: CASSSPGRSIYEQYF. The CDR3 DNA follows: TGTGCCAGCAGCTCTCCGGGACGGTCTATCTACGAGCAGTACTTC.

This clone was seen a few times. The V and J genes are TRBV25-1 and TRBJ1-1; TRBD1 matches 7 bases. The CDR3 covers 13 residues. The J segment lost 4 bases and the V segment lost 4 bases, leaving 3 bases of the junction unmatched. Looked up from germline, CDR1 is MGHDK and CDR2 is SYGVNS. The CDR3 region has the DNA TGTGCCAGCAGTGGCAAGGGGGCCACTGAAGCTTTCTTT. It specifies CASSGKGATEAFF.